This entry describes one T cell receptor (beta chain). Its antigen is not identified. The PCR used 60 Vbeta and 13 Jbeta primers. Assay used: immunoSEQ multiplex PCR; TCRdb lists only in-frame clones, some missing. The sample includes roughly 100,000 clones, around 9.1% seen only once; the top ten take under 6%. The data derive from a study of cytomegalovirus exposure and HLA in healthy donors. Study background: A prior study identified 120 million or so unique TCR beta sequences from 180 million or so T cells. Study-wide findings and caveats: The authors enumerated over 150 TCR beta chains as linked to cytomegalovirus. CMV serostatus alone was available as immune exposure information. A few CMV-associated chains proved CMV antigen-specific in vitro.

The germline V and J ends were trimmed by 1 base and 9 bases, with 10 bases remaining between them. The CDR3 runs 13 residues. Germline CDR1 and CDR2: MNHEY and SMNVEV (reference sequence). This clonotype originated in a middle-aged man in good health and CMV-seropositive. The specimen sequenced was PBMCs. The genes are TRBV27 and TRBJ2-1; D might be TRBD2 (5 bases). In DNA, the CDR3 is TGTGCCAGCAGTTTATGGGAGAATAGTGAGCAGTTCTTC. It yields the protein CASSLWENSEQFF.